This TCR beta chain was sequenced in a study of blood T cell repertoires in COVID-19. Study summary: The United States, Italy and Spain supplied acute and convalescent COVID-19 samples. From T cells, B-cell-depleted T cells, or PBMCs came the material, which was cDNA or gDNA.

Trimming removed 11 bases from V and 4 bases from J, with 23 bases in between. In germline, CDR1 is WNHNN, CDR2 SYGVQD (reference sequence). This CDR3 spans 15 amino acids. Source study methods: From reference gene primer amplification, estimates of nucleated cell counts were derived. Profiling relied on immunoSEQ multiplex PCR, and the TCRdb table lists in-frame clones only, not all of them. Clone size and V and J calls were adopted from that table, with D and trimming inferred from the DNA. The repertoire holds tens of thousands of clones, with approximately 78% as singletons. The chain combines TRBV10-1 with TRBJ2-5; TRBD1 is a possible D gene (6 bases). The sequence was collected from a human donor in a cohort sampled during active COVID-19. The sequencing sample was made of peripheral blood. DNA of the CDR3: TGCGCCCCTCCGGTTAGTCAGGGGCGAGGAGAGACCCAGTACTTC. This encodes CAPPVSQGRGETQYF.